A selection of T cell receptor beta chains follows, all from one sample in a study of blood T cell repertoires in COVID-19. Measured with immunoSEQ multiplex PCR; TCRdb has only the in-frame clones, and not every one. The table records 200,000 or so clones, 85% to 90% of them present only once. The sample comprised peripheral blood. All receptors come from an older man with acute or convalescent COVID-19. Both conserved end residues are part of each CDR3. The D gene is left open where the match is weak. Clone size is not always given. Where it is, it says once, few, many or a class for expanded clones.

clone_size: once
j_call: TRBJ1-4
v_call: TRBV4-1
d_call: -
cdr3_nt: TGCGCCAGCAGCCAAGATCCAACAGACGAAAAACTGTTTTTT
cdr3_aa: CASSQDPTDEKLFF

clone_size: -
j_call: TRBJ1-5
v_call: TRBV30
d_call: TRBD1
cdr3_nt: TGTGCCTGGAGTGCAGGGACAGTATATCAGCCCCAGCATTTT
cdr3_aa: CAWSAGTVYQPQHF

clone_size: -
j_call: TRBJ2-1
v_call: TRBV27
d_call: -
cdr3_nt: TGTGCCAGCACCCAACGAAGTCGGGGGTTTCAGGATGAGCAGTTCTTC
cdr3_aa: CASTQRSRGFQDEQFF

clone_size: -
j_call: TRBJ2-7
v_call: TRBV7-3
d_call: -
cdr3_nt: TGTGCCAGCAGCCTTACCCAGTCTGGCGAGCAGTACTTC
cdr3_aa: CASSLTQSGEQYF

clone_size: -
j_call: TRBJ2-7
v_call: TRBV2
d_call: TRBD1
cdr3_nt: TGTGCCAGCAGGCGACAGGGGGTAAACTACGAGCAGTACTTC
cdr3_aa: CASRRQGVNYEQYF

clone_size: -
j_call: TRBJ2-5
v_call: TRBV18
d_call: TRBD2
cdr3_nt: TGTGCCAGCTCATCAACGCTAGCGGGAGGTGCAGAGACCCAGTACTTC
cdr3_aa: CASSSTLAGGAETQYF

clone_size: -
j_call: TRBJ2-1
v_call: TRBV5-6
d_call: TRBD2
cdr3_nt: TGTGCCAGCAGCCTGACTAGCGGGAGGACCATAGATGAGCAGTTCTTC
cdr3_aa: CASSLTSGRTIDEQFF

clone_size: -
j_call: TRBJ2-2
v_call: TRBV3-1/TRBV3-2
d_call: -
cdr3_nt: TGTGCCAGCCTGAGGGAAAACACCGGGGAGCTGTTTTTT
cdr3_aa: CASLRENTGELFF

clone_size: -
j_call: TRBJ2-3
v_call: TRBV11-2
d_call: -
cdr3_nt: TGTGCCAGCAGCTTAGATTCGGCAGATACGCAGTATTTT
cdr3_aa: CASSLDSADTQYF

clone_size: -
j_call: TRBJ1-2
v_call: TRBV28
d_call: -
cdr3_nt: TGTGCCAGCAGCCCAGGGATTGGCTACACCTTC
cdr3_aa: CASSPGIGYTF

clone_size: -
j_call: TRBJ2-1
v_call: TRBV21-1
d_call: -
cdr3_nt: TGTGCCAGCAGCAAAGGGTCGACTAGGCGGTACAATGAGCAGTTCTTC
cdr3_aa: CASSKGSTRRYNEQFF

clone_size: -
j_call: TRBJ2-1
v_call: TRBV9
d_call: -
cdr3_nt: TGTGCCAGCAGCCCCTCATTCGTCCTAGGGAGAGGGAATGAGCAGTTCTTC
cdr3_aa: CASSPSFVLGRGNEQFF

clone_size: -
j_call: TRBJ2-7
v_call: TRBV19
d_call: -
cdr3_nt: TGTGCCAGTAGTATAGGTGCGGGAAGCTCCTACGAGCAGTACTTC
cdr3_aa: CASSIGAGSSYEQYF

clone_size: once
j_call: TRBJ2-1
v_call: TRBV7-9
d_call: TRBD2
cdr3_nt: TGTGCCAGCAGCCCCGTCCCGGGGGGCTCCTACAATGAGCAGTTCTTC
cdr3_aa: CASSPVPGGSYNEQFF

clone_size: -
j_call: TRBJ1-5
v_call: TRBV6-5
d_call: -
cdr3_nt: TGTGCCAGCAGTCCTCAGGGGCTACTGCCCCAGCATTTT
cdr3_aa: CASSPQGLLPQHF

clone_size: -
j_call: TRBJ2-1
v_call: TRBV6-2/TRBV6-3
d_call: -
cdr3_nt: TGTGCCAGCAGTTACTTGACAGATAATGAGCAGTTCTTC
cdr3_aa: CASSYLTDNEQFF

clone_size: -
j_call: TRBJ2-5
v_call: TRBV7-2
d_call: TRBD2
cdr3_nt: TGTGCCAGCAGCTTTTCGACTAGCGGGAGACGGGAGACCCAGTACTTC
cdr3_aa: CASSFSTSGRRETQYF

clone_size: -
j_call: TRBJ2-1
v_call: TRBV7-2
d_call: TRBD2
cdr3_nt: TGTGCCAGCAGCGCTGGTTCTAGCGGGAGATATAGAGCCAATGAGCAGTTCTTC
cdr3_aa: CASSAGSSGRYRANEQFF

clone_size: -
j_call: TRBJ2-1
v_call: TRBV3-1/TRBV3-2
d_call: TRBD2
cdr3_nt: TGTGCCAGCAGTCGGGGACTAGCGGGGGCCAATGAGCAGTTCTTC
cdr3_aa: CASSRGLAGANEQFF

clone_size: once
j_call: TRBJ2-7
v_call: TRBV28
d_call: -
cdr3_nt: TGTGCCAGCAGTTTCCCGAGGCCGCTGGCGGGTGGCGAGCAGTACTTC
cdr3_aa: CASSFPRPLAGGEQYF

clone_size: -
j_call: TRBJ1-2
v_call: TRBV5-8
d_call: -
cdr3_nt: TGTGCCAGCAGCTTGGGTCCGGGTAACTATGGCTACACCTTC
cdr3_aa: CASSLGPGNYGYTF

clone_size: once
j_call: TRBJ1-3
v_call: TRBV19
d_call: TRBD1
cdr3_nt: TGTGCCAGTAGTGTGGCAGGGGGTGGGTCTGGAAACACCATATATTTT
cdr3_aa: CASSVAGGGSGNTIYF

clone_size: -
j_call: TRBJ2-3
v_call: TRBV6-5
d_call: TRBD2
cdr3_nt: TGTGCCAGCAGTTACACGGGAGGGGGCACAGATACGCAGTATTTT
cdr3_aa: CASSYTGGGTDTQYF

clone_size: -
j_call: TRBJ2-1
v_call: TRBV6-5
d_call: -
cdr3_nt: TGTGCCAGCCGGAGGTATGAGAACAATGAGCAGTTCTTC
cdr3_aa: CASRRYENNEQFF

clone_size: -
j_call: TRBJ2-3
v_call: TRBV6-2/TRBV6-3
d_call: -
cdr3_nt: TGTGCCAGCAGTTACTCGAAGGGGGGGTCCTACACAGATACGCAGTATTTT
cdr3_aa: CASSYSKGGSYTDTQYF

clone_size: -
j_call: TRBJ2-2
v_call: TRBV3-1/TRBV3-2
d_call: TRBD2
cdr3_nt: TGTGCCAGCAGCCAAGATAGCGGGAGGTCCACCGGGGAGCTGTTTTTT
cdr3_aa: CASSQDSGRSTGELFF

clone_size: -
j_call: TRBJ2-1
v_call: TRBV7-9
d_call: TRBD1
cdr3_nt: TGTGCCAGCAGCTCACTTCAGGGGGCCTCCTACAATGAGCAGTTCTTC
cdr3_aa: CASSSLQGASYNEQFF

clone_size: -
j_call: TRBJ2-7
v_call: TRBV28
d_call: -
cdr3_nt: TGTGCCAGCATTCCTGCGGGACGGATGGTCAAGGAGCAGTACTTC
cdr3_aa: CASIPAGRMVKEQYF

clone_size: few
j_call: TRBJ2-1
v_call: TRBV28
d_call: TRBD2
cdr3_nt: TGTGCCAGCAGTTTATTGGGCGGGGGGACCTACAATGAGCAGTTCTTC
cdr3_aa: CASSLLGGGTYNEQFF

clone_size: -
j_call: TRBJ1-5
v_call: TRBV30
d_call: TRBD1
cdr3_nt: TGTGCCTGGAGGGGACAGGGATACAATCAGCCCCAGCATTTT
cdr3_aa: CAWRGQGYNQPQHF

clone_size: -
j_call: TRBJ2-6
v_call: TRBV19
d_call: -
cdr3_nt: TGTGCCAGCCGACAGGTATTCTCTGGGGCCAACGTCCTGACTTTC
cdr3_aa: CASRQVFSGANVLTF

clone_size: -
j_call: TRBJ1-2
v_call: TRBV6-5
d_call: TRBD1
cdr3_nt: TGTGCCAGCAGTTACCCAGGACAGGACTATGGCTACACCTTC
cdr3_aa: CASSYPGQDYGYTF

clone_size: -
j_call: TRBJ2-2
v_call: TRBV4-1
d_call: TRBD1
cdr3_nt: TGCGCCAGCAGCCCTACAGGGGCCGGGGAGCTGTTTTTT
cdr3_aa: CASSPTGAGELFF

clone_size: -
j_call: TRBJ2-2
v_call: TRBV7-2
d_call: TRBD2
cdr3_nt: TGTGCCAGCAGCCCTCACGGGGGGGACACCGGGGAGCTGTTTTTT
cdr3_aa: CASSPHGGDTGELFF

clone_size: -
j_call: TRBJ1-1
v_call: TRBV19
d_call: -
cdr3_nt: TGTGCCAGTGGGCGACAGAGCCTATCTATCGAAGCTTTCTTT
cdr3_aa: CASGRQSLSIEAFF

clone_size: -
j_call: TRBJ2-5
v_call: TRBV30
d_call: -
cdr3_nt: TGTGCCTGGAGTGTACGGCGCGGACTGAGACAAGAGACCCAGTACTTC
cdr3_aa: CAWSVRRGLRQETQYF

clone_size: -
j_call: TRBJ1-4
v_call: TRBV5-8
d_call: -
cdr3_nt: TGTGCCAGCAGCTTGGCGTTGGACCGTAGGGGTGAAAAACTGTTTTTT
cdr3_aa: CASSLALDRRGEKLFF

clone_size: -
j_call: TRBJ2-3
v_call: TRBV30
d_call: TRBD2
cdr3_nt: TGTGCCTGGAGTGTACCCACTAGCGGGACACCAGATACGCAGTATTTT
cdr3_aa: CAWSVPTSGTPDTQYF

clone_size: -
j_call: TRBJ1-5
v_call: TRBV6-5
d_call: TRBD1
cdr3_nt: TGTGCCAGCAGTTACACTACAGGGGAGGATCAGCCCCAGCATTTT
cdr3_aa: CASSYTTGEDQPQHF

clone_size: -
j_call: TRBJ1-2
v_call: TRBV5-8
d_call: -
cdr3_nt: TGTGCCAGCAGCATATTACAGGGTCTTGGCTACACCTTC
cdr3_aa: CASSILQGLGYTF

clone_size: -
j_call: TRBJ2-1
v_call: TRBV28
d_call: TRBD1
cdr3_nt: TGTGCCAGCACCCCGGACAGGGGGTCTTACAATGAGCAGTTCTTC
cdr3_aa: CASTPDRGSYNEQFF

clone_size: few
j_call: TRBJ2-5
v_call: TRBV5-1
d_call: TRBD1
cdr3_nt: TGCGCCAGCAGCCGGGACAGGGGCGAGACCCAGTACTTC
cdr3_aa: CASSRDRGETQYF

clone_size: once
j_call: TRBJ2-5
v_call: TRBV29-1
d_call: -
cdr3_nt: TGCAGCGTAGGGGGGGGCAGCGAGGAGACCCAGTACTTC
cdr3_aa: CSVGGGSEETQYF

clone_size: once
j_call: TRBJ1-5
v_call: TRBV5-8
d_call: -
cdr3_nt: TGTGCCAGCAGCGCGGGTCCGAGGGGCAATCAGCCCCAGCATTTT
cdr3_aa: CASSAGPRGNQPQHF

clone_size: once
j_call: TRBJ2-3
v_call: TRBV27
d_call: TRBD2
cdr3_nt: TGTGCCAGCAGTTTAACCGGGGGGAGCGGGAGAGCAGATACGCAGTATTTT
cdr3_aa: CASSLTGGSGRADTQYF

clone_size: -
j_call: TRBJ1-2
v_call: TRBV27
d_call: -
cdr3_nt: TGTGCCAGCAGCGACAGAGCTAACTATGGCTACACCTTC
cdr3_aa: CASSDRANYGYTF

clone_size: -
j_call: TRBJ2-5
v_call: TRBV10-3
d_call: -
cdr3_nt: TGTGCCACGGGACTGCAAGAGACCCAGTACTTC
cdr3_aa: CATGLQETQYF

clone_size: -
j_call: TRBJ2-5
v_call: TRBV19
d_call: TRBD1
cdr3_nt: TGTGCCAGTAGTGATGGGACAGGGGGCGCCGAGACCCAGTACTTC
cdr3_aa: CASSDGTGGAETQYF

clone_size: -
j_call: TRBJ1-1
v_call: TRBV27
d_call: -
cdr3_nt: TGTGCCAGCAGTTTATCGGGGGCGAACACTGAAGCTTTCTTT
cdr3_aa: CASSLSGANTEAFF

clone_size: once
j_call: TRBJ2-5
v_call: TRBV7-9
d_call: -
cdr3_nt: TGTGCCAGCAGCTTTAGCGACCGAGAGACCCAGTACTTC
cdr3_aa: CASSFSDRETQYF

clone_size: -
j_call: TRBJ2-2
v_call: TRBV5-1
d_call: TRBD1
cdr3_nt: TGCGCCAGCAGCTTGGCCGGACAGGGGGGACGGACCGGGGAGCTGTTTTTT
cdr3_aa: CASSLAGQGGRTGELFF

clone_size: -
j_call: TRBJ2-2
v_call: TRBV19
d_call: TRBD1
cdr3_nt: TGTGCCAGTAGTACCGACAGGGGCCGGCCCACCGGGGAGCTGTTTTTT
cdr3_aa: CASSTDRGRPTGELFF

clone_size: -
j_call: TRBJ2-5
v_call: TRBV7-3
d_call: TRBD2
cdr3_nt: TGTGCCAGCAGTCTAGCGGGGCAAAGAGAGACCCAGTACTTC
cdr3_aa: CASSLAGQRETQYF

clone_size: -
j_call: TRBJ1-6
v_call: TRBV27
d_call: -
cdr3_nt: TGTGCCAGCAGTTTCCGGGAAGCTAATTCACCCCTCCACTTT
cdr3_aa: CASSFREANSPLHF

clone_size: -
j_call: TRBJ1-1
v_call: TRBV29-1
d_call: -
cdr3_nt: TGCAGCGTTGACGGTCGGGGAAGGGCTGAAGCTTTCTTT
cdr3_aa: CSVDGRGRAEAFF